This is a list of T cell receptor beta chains from one sample in a study of T cell responses to AZD1222 COVID-19 vaccine. Sequencing used immunoSEQ multiplex PCR; TCRdb keeps in-frame clones, though not all of them. The data contain approximately 67,000 clones, 80% to 90% of them seen just once; the ten biggest clones take up about 2.5%. Sequenced here: peripheral blood, sampled on day 0 of AZD1222 vaccination. The receptors shown here come from an adult in good health. The CDR3 runs from the conserved cysteine through the conserved F or W. The D gene is left open where the match is weak. Some rows have no size entry. The others give once, few or many, or a class for an expanded clone.

NA,TRBJ2-7,TRBV2,NA,TGTGCCAGCAGTGTTCGGGACATCACCTACGAGCAGTACTTC,CASSVRDITYEQYF
NA,TRBJ1-1,TRBV9,NA,TGTGCCAGCAGCGTAGAGGGTGGTGAAGCTTTCTTT,CASSVEGGEAFF
NA,TRBJ2-1,TRBV6-5,NA,TGTGCCAGCAGTTACCAAGCCGGGACCAACTACAATGAGCAGTTCTTC,CASSYQAGTNYNEQFF
NA,TRBJ2-5,TRBV6-4,NA,TGTGCCAGCAGTGACGGCCAGGGCGGGCAAGAGACCCAGTACTTC,CASSDGQGGQETQYF
NA,TRBJ2-7,TRBV28,TRBD2,TGTGCCAGCAGTCATCCGGGACTAGACTACGAGCAGTACTTC,CASSHPGLDYEQYF
NA,TRBJ2-7,TRBV5-1,TRBD2,TGCGCCAGCAGCCAAACTAGCGGGGGGCCCTACGAGCAGTACTTC,CASSQTSGGPYEQYF
NA,TRBJ2-1,TRBV30,NA,TGTGCCTGGAGTGTAAAAGTTGGACAGATCGGCGAGCAGTTCTTC,CAWSVKVGQIGEQFF
NA,TRBJ2-1,TRBV19,NA,TGTGCCACCAGCATGGGGGCGGGATCCTACAATGAGCAGTTCTTC,CATSMGAGSYNEQFF
NA,TRBJ2-3,TRBV19,TRBD2,TGTGCCAGTAGTATAGATGTTCCCCCCCAGTCGTGGACTAGCGGGAGAGGTACAGATACGCAGTATTTT,CASSIDVPPQSWTSGRGTDTQYF
NA,TRBJ1-4,TRBV24-1,TRBD1,TGTGCCGTACAGGGGACTAATGAAAAACTGTTTTTT,CAVQGTNEKLFF
NA,TRBJ1-5,TRBV30,NA,TGTGCCTGGAGTGTATCCTCGGCGGAGAGCAATCAGCCCCAGCATTTT,CAWSVSSAESNQPQHF
few,TRBJ1-6,TRBV28,NA,TGTGCCAGCAGTTTATCAGGGGTAGGTTCACCCCTCCACTTT,CASSLSGVGSPLHF
once,TRBJ1-1,TRBV19,NA,TGTGCCAGTAGTCCCCGGGGCGGAATGGCTGAAGCTTTCTTT,CASSPRGGMAEAFF
once,TRBJ1-2,TRBV24-1,TRBD1,TGTGCCACCAGTGACCAGGGGGACAACTATGGCTACACCTTC,CATSDQGDNYGYTF
few,TRBJ2-7,TRBV6-5,NA,TGTGCCAGCAGATATGGACAAACCTACGAGCAGTACTTC,CASRYGQTYEQYF
once,TRBJ1-1,TRBV29-1,NA,TGCAGCGTTGAGAGGCAGGGGAACACTGAAGCTTTCTTT,CSVERQGNTEAFF
few,TRBJ2-7,TRBV28,TRBD1,TGTGCCAGCAGATCCGGACAGGGGTTCTACGAGCAGTACTTC,CASRSGQGFYEQYF
NA,TRBJ1-5,TRBV6-8,NA,TGTGCCAGCAGGTACCTTGGGACATATAGCAATCAGCCCCAGCATTTT,CASRYLGTYSNQPQHF
NA,TRBJ2-1,TRBV19,TRBD2,TGTGCCAGTAATCCACTAGCGGGTTCCGAATCGGATGAGCAGTTCTTC,CASNPLAGSESDEQFF
NA,TRBJ1-4,TRBV28,NA,TGTGCCAGCACCCGGGAAGGCATCGAAAAACTGTTTTTT,CASTREGIEKLFF
NA,TRBJ2-4,TRBV28,NA,TGTGCCAGCAGTTTAGGTGGATCAGGGGCGGGGAACATTCAGTACTTC,CASSLGGSGAGNIQYF
NA,TRBJ2-5,TRBV6-1,NA,TGTGCCAGCAGTGAATCCCCAGGGGCCCAAGAGACCCAGTACTTC,CASSESPGAQETQYF
NA,TRBJ2-1,TRBV7-2,NA,TGTGCCAGCAGCAAGGGCCCGTCCAATGAGCAGTTCTTC,CASSKGPSNEQFF